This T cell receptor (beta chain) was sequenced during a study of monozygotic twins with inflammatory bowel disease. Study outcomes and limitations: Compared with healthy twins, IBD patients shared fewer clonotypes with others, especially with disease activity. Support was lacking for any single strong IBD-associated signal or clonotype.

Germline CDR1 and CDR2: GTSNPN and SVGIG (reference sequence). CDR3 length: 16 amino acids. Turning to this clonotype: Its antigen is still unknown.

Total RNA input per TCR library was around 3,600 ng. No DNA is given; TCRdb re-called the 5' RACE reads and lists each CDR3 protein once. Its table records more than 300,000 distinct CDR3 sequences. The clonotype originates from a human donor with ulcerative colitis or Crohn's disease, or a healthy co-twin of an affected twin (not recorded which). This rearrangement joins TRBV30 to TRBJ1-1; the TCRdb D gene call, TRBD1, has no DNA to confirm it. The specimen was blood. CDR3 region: CAWSVPILQNKGEAFF. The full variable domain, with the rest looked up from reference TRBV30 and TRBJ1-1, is SQTIHQWPATLVQPVGSPLSLECTVEGTSNPNLYWYRQAAGRGLQLLFYSVGIGQISSEVPQNLSASRPQDRQFILSSKKLLLSDSGFYLCAWSVPILQNKGEAFFGQGTRLTVV.